The next 6 T cell receptor beta chains were all read from a single sample in a study of Graves' ophthalmopathy and Graves' hyperthyroidism. Amplification from RNA transcripts yielded the TCR beta CDR3 regions. The authors performed first-round RT-PCR with HTBI primers and then a second-round multiplex PCR. In TCRdb, the multiplex PCR reads were re-called with MiXCR into one record per CDR3 protein. The sample gives 600,000 to 700,000 distinct CDR3 sequences, over 40% of which show up once; 2.5% to 3.5% is in the top ten. Sequenced input: peripheral blood. These receptors all come from an adult man with Graves' ophthalmopathy.

This clonotype was picked up one time. The junction differs from germline at one of its ends, possibly a read error. The chain recombines TRBV7-2 with TRBJ2-2, with 7 bases that match TRBD2. CDR1 SGHTA and CDR2 FQGNSA come from the germline V gene. The CDR3 consists of 16 residues. This CDR3 is CASSIAGLPGTGELFF. CDR3 DNA: TGTGCCAGCAGCATAGCGGGCCTCCCGGGCACCGGGGAGCTGTTTTTT.

This sequence joins TRBV5-1 and TRBJ1-6, with 7 bases that match TRBD1. The germline gives CDR1 SGHRS, CDR2 YFSETQ. The ends lost 5 bases at V and 9 bases at J; junction bases unmatched: 2. This CDR3 is 12 amino acids long. CDR3 coding DNA: TGCGCCAGCAGACCAGGGGGTTCACCCCTCCACTTT. This codes for CASRPGGSPLHF. Together with reference TRBV5-1 and TRBJ1-6, the CDR3 gives the full variable domain: KAGVTQTPRYLIKTRGQQVTLSCSPISGHRSVSWYQQTPGQGLQFLFEYFSETQRNKGNFPGRFSGRQFSNSRSEMNVSTLELGDSALYLCASRPGGSPLHFGNGTRLTVT.

This clonotype was counted many times. The chain has TRBV6-5 and TRBJ2-6, with D possibly being TRBD1 (5 bases). V was pared by 2 bases and J by 0 bases, with 11 bases between. Germline-derived CDR1 and CDR2 are MNHEY and SVGAGI. This CDR3 comprises 17 residues. CDR3 sequence reads: CASSYGRGNSGANVLTF. CDR3 bases: TGTGCCAGCAGTTACGGAAGGGGAAACTCTGGGGCCAACGTCCTGACTTTC.

Comments on this clonotype: This may be a read error: a much more frequent sequence differs by one nucleotide. J is TRBJ2-2 and V is TRBV24-1; either TRBD1 or TRBD2 may fit D (5 bases each). In germline, CDR1 is KGHDR, CDR2 SFDVKD. The CDR3 length is 10 residues. For the CDR3, the DNA is TGTGCCAGCAGTGCCAGGGAGCTGCTTTTT. Amino acids: CASSARELLF.

This chain uses TRBV12-3 or TRBV12-4 with TRBJ1-3; perhaps TRBD1 as D (6 bases). CDR3 length equals 15 residues. Trimming removed 5 bases from V and 7 bases from J, with 18 bases in between. The CDR3 nucleotides are TGTGCCAGCAGTCGGGGGCGGGGGCGAGGGAACACCATATATTTT. Its protein product is CASSRGRGRGNTIYF.

The sample holds many counts of this clonotype. The chain carries TRBV5-1 and TRBJ1-5; D gene ambiguous. Germline lookup yields CDR1 SGHRS and CDR2 YFSETQ. Trimming pared 1 base from V and 3 bases from J, leaving 11 bases between. The CDR3 contains 15 residues. The CDR3 sequence is CASSLLGEANQPQHF. The CDR3 region has the DNA TGCGCCAGCAGCTTGCTTGGAGAGGCCAATCAGCCCCAGCATTTT.